These 4 T cell receptor beta chains were sequenced from one sample in a study of cytomegalovirus exposure and HLA in healthy donors. It was with 60 Vbeta and 13 Jbeta primers that the PCR ran. The data were produced by immunoSEQ multiplex PCR, yet TCRdb's version contains in-frame clones alone and is incomplete. The sample contains about 150,000 clones, around 80% of which appear only once. Sequenced: PBMCs. Receptors were obtained from a young man in good health and CMV-seronegative.

The chain carries TRBV4-3 and TRBJ2-5, with unresolved D. V dropped 0 bases and J dropped 2 bases, with 10 bases sitting between them. CDR1 LGHNA and CDR2 YSLEER come from the germline V gene. This CDR3 has 15 amino acids. This CDR3 is CASSQEVFRQETQYF. DNA for the CDR3: TGCGCCAGCAGCCAAGAGGTGTTCAGACAAGAGACCCAGTACTTC.

A word on this clone: The junction does not match germline at one end; this may be a read error. The V and J genes are TRBV7-9 and TRBJ1-1; D gene unclear. Germline V CDR1 and CDR2: SEHNR, FQNEAQ (reference sequence). CDR3 length: 12 amino acids. In DNA form, the CDR3 reads TGTTCCAGCAGCCGAGCTAACACTGAAGCTTTCTTT. Its protein is CSSSRANTEAFF.

The V and J genes are TRBV9 and TRBJ2-2, with unresolved D. Trimming removed 1 base at V and 8 bases at J, with 6 bases between. Germline CDR1 SGDLS, CDR2 YYNGEE. The CDR3 length is 12 residues. The CDR3 coding sequence is TGTGCCAGCAGCGTAACGGGTGGGGAGCTGTTTTTT. Protein sequence: CASSVTGGELFF.

This clone was picked up a small number of times. The chain uses TRBV19 and TRBJ2-7, with 7 bases identical to TRBD1. The V gene's germline CDR1 is LNHDA and CDR2 SQIVND (reference sequence). V lost 5 bases, J lost 5 bases, and 9 bases stayed unmatched. The CDR3 has 14 residues. As DNA, the CDR3 is TGTGCCAGTAGTGTACAGGGGTTCGGCGACGAGCAGTACTTC. Its translation: CASSVQGFGDEQYF.